This T cell receptor (beta chain) was captured in a study of PD-1 and CTLA-4 blockade in melanoma. TCRdb keeps only in-frame clones here, not all; method: immunoSEQ multiplex PCR. The sample carries 30,000 to 35,000 clones, approximately 89% recorded once. Trimming cost V 2 bases and J 5 bases, with 7 bases left between them. The CDR3 spans 13 residues. Per the germline V gene, CDR1 is MNHEY and CDR2 is SMNVEV (reference sequence). Source: CD8+ T cells from peripheral blood, taken from a patient given anti-PD-1 treatment. The chain uses TRBV27 and TRBJ2-1, with TRBD1 as a possible D gene (5 bases). This TCR was sampled from a human donor with melanoma. DNA of the CDR3: TGTGCCAGCAGTTTAAGGGGAAACAATGAGCAGTTCTTC. This sequence encodes CASSLRGNNEQFF.